The subject of this entry is one TCR beta chain. Germline V gene data show CDR1 as KGHSH and CDR2 as LQKENI. V lost 5 bases to trimming and J lost 6 bases; unmatched junction nucleotides: 7. This CDR3 has 13 amino acids. Authors' methods: Amplification with reference gene primers provided the estimates of nucleated cell counts. Sequenced by immunoSEQ multiplex PCR; TCRdb stores in-frame clones only, minus some. D and trimming come from the DNA, and the V and J calls and clone size come from that table. The sample lists over 50,000 clones; around 90% were seen once. The data stem from a study of blood T cell repertoires in COVID-19. Looking at the study overall: Samples came from the United States, Italy and Spain, spanning acute and convalescent COVID-19. In each case, the material was cDNA or gDNA derived from T cells, B-cell-depleted T cells, or PBMCs.

The sample consisted of peripheral blood. The clonotype was recovered from a man between 50 and 59 years old with active COVID-19. This chain joins TRBV18 and TRBJ2-7, with TRBD1 identical over 7 bases. For the CDR3, the DNA is TGTGCCAGCTCAGAAAACTACAGGGGCGAGCAGTACTTC. It translates to CASSENYRGEQYF.